This entry concerns a single TCR beta chain. This CDR3 has 13 amino acids. Germline V gives CDR1 GTSNPN, CDR2 SVGIG (reference sequence). V was pared by 0 bases and J by 5 bases, with 10 bases between. This sample was included in a study of CD8 T cells in Susac syndrome. TEMRA cells were FACS-enriched, unlike CD8+ and CD4+ T cells, which were negatively isolated. RNA in amounts of about 0.5 to 1 ug was reverse transcribed with random hexamers. TCRdb analysed the immunoSEQ multiplex PCR reads with MiXCR anew, one entry per CDR3 protein. The data hold 95,000 to 150,000 distinct CDR3 sequences, with approximately 96% observed a single time.

The V gene is TRBV30, the J gene TRBJ2-5; a possible D gene is TRBD1 (5 bases). Specimen: CD4+ T cells from PBMCs. The receptor was derived from a human donor with Susac syndrome. This CDR3 reads CAWSVTGSETQYF. The CDR3 coding sequence is TGTGCCTGGAGTGTAACAGGTAGCGAGACCCAGTACTTC.